These 5 T cell receptor beta chains were sequenced from one sample in a study of shared clonotypes between healthy human individuals. The repertoire was sequenced with immunoSEQ multiplex PCR; TCRdb's copy has only in-frame clones and lacks some. This repertoire shows 100,000 to 130,000 clones, more than 65% found once; its top ten account for approximately 25%. The specimen was memory CD8+ T cells sorted from blood. Specified subset: CD45RO+ cells pooled with CCR7-negative TemRA cells. These receptors originate from a woman aged 30 to 39 in good health.

The chain has TRBV9 and TRBJ2-5; 7 positions agree with TRBD2. The CDR3 spans 16 residues. V lost 1 base, J lost 5 bases, and 11 bases stayed unmatched. Germline V CDR1 and CDR2: SGDLS, YYNGEE. The CDR3 DNA sequence: TGTGCCAGCAGCGTACGCCCTGCGGGAGCGGGTGAGACCCAGTACTTC. The encoded protein is CASSVRPAGAGETQYF.

This clone appeared once. V usage is TRBV9 and J usage is TRBJ1-4; D is unresolved. The CDR3 is made up of 15 amino acids. V lost 4 bases and J lost 8, with 18 bases in between. Germline loops: CDR1 SGDLS, CDR2 YYNGEE. CDR3 loop: CASSLRREGGEKLFF. The CDR3 DNA sequence: TGTGCCAGCAGCCTCCGAAGGGAGGGCGGCGAAAAACTGTTTTTT. Full variable domain (remainder filled in from reference TRBV9 and TRBJ1-4): DSGVTQTPKHLITATGQRVTLRCSPRSGDLSVYWYQQSLDQGLQFLIQYYNGEERAKGNILERFSAQQFPDLHSELNLSSLELGDSALYFCASSLRREGGEKLFFGSGTQLSVL.

The V and J genes are TRBV6-5 and TRBJ2-7, with D perhaps matching TRBD1 (6 bases). The germline V gene has CDR1 MNHEY and CDR2 SVGAGI. The ends were cut back, 6 bases at V and 3 bases at J, with 12 bases in the middle. This CDR3 spans 13 amino acids. CDR3 coding DNA: TGTGCCAGCAGGTCGGACAGCAACTACGAGCAGTACTTC. Its protein is CASRSDSNYEQYF.

The V call is TRBV2, the J call TRBJ2-1, with 9 bases matching TRBD2. Germline V lookup: CDR1 SNHLY, CDR2 FYNNEI. The CDR3 extends over 15 amino acids. The V segment lost 6 bases and the J segment 6 bases; nucleotides outside the gene matches: 9. CDR3 DNA: TGTGCCAGCAGGCGGGAGGGCCTATCTATCAATGAGCAGTTCTTC. Protein sequence: CASRREGLSINEQFF.

This clone was recorded a few times. J is TRBJ2-1 and V is TRBV11-1, with D maybe TRBD1 (5 bases). Germline V gene data show CDR1 as SGHAT and CDR2 as FQDESV (reference sequence). The CDR3 is 13 residues long. Deletions cut 6 bases from V and 4 bases from J, with 10 bases between. CDR3 loop: CASRSAGYNEQFF. Here the CDR3 DNA reads TGTGCCAGCAGAAGCGCAGGGTACAATGAGCAGTTCTTC.